The 25 T cell receptor beta chains reported below all come from one sample, sequenced in a study of shared clonotypes between healthy human individuals. Repertoires were generated with immunoSEQ multiplex PCR, while TCRdb's copy carries only in-frame clones and drops some. The sample lists about 2.3 million clones; approximately 90% were seen once. The material sequenced was naive CD4+ T cells from PBMCs. Subset given: CD45RA+ positively selected. The receptors shown here come from a man in his late teens or twenties in good health. Some clones in this sample may be carry-over from other donors' samples.

The J gene is TRBJ1-2, the V gene TRBV7-6; no definite D call. This CDR3 spans 12 amino acids. V lost 5 bases, J lost 8 bases, and 12 bases lay in between. The germline gives CDR1 SGHVS, CDR2 FNYEAQ. The CDR3 DNA follows: TGTGCCAGCAGCCCCATAGGGCAAGGCTACACCTTC. It encodes CASSPIGQGYTF.

DNA for the CDR3: TGTGCCAGCAGTTTAATGGGACGGGATGAGCAGTTCTTC. Translation gives CASSLMGRDEQFF. The rearrangement joins TRBV28 to TRBJ2-1; possibly TRBD1 or TRBD2 for D (5 bases each). Germline-derived CDR1 and CDR2 are MDHEN and SYDVKM. CDR3 length: 13 residues. With 2 bases removed from V and 8 bases from J, the gap between germline ends came to 10 bases.

The chain is built from TRBV7-2 and TRBJ1-3; 8 positions match TRBD1. CDR1 is SGHTA and CDR2 is FQGNSA in the germline V gene. This CDR3 comprises 16 residues. V lost 3 bases to trimming and J lost 2 bases; unmatched junction nucleotides: 6. This CDR3 is CASSLGQAIAGNTIYF. The CDR3 DNA reads as TGTGCCAGCAGCTTGGGACAGGCGATCGCTGGAAACACCATATATTTT.

The chain uses TRBV19 and TRBJ1-1, with D possibly matching TRBD1 (6 bases). The CDR3 spans 14 residues. CDR1 and CDR2 from the germline V gene are LNHDA and SQIVND (reference sequence). Between the trimmed V and J ends, which lost 10 bases and 5 bases, there was a span of 20 bases. The CDR3 DNA reads as TGTGCCACCAGAACGGGGGGGCGGGAAACTGAAGCTTTCTTT. Translation: CATRTGGRETEAFF.

The V call is TRBV29-1, the J call TRBJ2-5; the D gene is possibly TRBD1 (5 bases). The CDR3 sequence is 15 residues long. Looked up from germline, CDR1 is SQVTM and CDR2 is ANQGSEA. Trimming removed 0 bases from V and 2 bases from J, with 13 bases in between. CDR3 DNA sequence: TGCAGCGTTGAAGACAGGGAAGAGTGGCAAGAGACCCAGTACTTC. Translated: CSVEDREEWQETQYF.

The chain employs TRBV28 and TRBJ2-7, with 9 bases lining up with TRBD1. Germline CDR1 is MDHEN and CDR2 is SYDVKM. J was trimmed by 7 bases and V by 2 bases; bases with no gene match: 12. This CDR3 region has 16 residues. The CDR3 nucleotides read TGTGCCAGCAGTTTAACGAAGGGGACAGGGAAAACGGAGCAGTACTTC. Translating it yields CASSLTKGTGKTEQYF.

This rearrangement joins TRBV10-3 to TRBJ2-7; 8 positions agree with TRBD1. This CDR3 region has 15 residues. V shed 6 bases and J 3 bases; nucleotides not matched to a gene: 10. Germline V lookup: CDR1 ENHRY, CDR2 SYGVKD. CDR3 region: CAISSGQGRGYEQYF. In DNA, the CDR3 is TGTGCCATCAGCTCCGGACAGGGTCGAGGCTACGAGCAGTACTTC.

Only a few counts were recorded for this clone. The sample carries other DNA sequences with the same CDR3. The chain has TRBV5-1 and TRBJ2-1; TRBD2 matches at 9 bases. The CDR3 extends over 15 amino acids. The germline V gene has CDR1 SGHRS and CDR2 YFSETQ. Losses at the gene ends were 0 bases for V and 5 bases for J; bases not matched to a gene: 3. The CDR3 loop is CASSLGLAGHNEQFF. DNA of the CDR3: TGCGCCAGCAGCTTGGGCCTAGCGGGACACAATGAGCAGTTCTTC.

The chain joins TRBV6-5 to TRBJ2-1; 8 nucleotides line up with TRBD1. Germline CDR1 reads MNHEY; CDR2 reads SVGAGI. V trimming: 6 bases; J trimming: 0 bases; junction bases outside the gene matches: 1. The CDR3 length is 14 residues. The CDR3 region is CASRQGGSYNEQFF. The CDR3 region has the DNA TGTGCCAGCAGACAGGGGGGCTCCTACAATGAGCAGTTCTTC.

The V and J genes are TRBV30 and TRBJ2-5; 8 nucleotides align to TRBD1. The closer fit of TRBJ2-7 to the DNA end suggests the J call may be wrong. The germline gives CDR1 GTSNPN, CDR2 SVGIG (reference sequence). The CDR3 is 12 residues long. This chain's CDR3 is CAVRGRSYEQYF. The CDR3 bases are TGTGCCGTCAGGGGGCGATCCTACGAGCAGTACTTC.

The chain joins TRBV2 to TRBJ2-5, with 7 bases fitting TRBD2. With 8 bases clipped from V and 5 bases from J, the junction kept 5 bases outside the gene matches. The germline gives CDR1 SNHLY, CDR2 FYNNEI. This CDR3 is built from 12 residues. CDR3 in DNA: TGTGCCAGCGGCGGGAGTGTGGAGACCCAGTACTTC. Its translation: CASGGSVETQYF.

The genes are TRBV7-3 and TRBJ1-1; D remains unclear. V was trimmed by 6 bases and J by 8 bases, leaving 13 bases between them. CDR3 size: 12 residues. Per germline, CDR1 SGHTA and CDR2 FQGTGA. The CDR3 region is CASRPLLGEAFF. As DNA, the CDR3 is TGTGCCAGCAGGCCCCTCCTGGGAGAAGCTTTCTTT. Full variable domain (missing parts from reference TRBV7-3 and TRBJ1-1): GAGVSQTPSNKVTEKGKYVELRCDPISGHTALYWYRQSLGQGPEFLIYFQGTGAADDSGLPNDRFFAVRPEGSVSTLKIQRTERGDSAVYLCASRPLLGEAFFGQGTRLTVV.

This clone was seen once. The V and J genes are TRBV15 and TRBJ2-3, with D perhaps matching TRBD1 (6 bases). The V gene's germline CDR1 is LNHNV and CDR2 YYDKDF (reference sequence). The CDR3 runs to 16 residues. With 1 base removed from V and 5 bases from J, the gap between germline ends came to 16 bases. The CDR3 DNA is TGTGCCACCAGCAGAGGGTCCTGGGGGCGAATAGATACGCAGTATTTT. It translates to CATSRGSWGRIDTQYF.

V gene TRBV7-2 combines with J gene TRBJ2-7; perhaps TRBD2 as D (5 bases). The V end lost 4 bases, the J end lost 7 bases, and 17 bases lay between the germline ends. Germline loops: CDR1 SGHTA, CDR2 FQGNSA. There are 14 residues in the CDR3. In DNA, the CDR3 is TGTGCCAGCAGCTGGACTGACAACCAGGTGGAGCAGTACTTC. It yields the protein CASSWTDNQVEQYF.

This clone has only one observation. The chain recombines TRBV4-3 with TRBJ2-3, with D possibly TRBD1 on 6 matching bases. V dropped 0 bases and J dropped 0 bases, with 22 bases sitting between them. The CDR3 is made up of 20 amino acids. Germline loops: CDR1 LGHNA, CDR2 YSLEER. The CDR3 loop is CASSQDPGKKLGQSTDTQYF. In DNA, the CDR3 is TGCGCCAGCAGCCAAGATCCCGGTAAAAAATTAGGACAGAGCACAGATACGCAGTATTTT.

The chain has TRBV5-1 and TRBJ2-2, with 7 bases that match TRBD1. Trimming took 6 bases from V and 4 from J; bases not matched to a gene: 6. The CDR3 runs 14 residues. Germline V gene lookup returns CDR1 SGHRS and CDR2 YFSETQ. CDR3 in DNA: TGCGCCAGCACCGTACAGGGGTTCACCGGGGAGCTGTTTTTT. Its protein is CASTVQGFTGELFF. The complete variable domain, with remaining parts taken from reference TRBV5-1 and TRBJ2-2, reads KAGVTQTPRYLIKTRGQQVTLSCSPISGHRSVSWYQQTPGQGLQFLFEYFSETQRNKGNFPGRFSGRQFSNSRSEMNVSTLELGDSALYLCASTVQGFTGELFFGEGSRLTVL.

V usage is TRBV10-3 and J usage is TRBJ2-7; 9 bases match TRBD1. Losses at the gene ends were 4 bases for V and 6 bases for J; bases not matched to a gene: 7. Germline V CDR1 and CDR2: ENHRY, SYGVKD. The CDR3 totals 14 residues. This chain's CDR3 is CAISGGTGNGEQYF. The CDR3 DNA reads TGTGCCATCAGTGGGGGGACAGGGAACGGCGAGCAGTACTTC.

J is TRBJ2-7 and V is TRBV6-1; D might be TRBD1 or TRBD2, each matching 5 bases. Trimming took 1 base from V and 3 from J, leaving 10 bases between them. CDR1 and CDR2 from the germline V gene are MNHNS and SASEGT. The CDR3 is 14 amino acids. The CDR3 nucleotides read TGTGCCAGCAGTGAAGGGGTTGGGGGCTACGAGCAGTACTTC. Translated, it gives CASSEGVGGYEQYF.

V usage is TRBV5-1 and J usage is TRBJ2-5; TRBD2 matches 10 bases. The CDR3 is 17 residues long. V lost 4 bases and J lost 5; bases outside the gene matches: 14. Germline assignment: CDR1 SGHRS and CDR2 YFSETQ. CDR3 sequence (DNA): TGCGCCAGCAGCCCCAGCCTAGCGGGAGATCCGTATGAGACCCAGTACTTC. It is translated as CASSPSLAGDPYETQYF.

This chain links TRBV29-1 with TRBJ2-5; the match to TRBD2 covers 7 bases. This CDR3 region has 15 residues. V trimming: 6 bases; J trimming: 7 bases; junction bases outside the gene matches: 17. Germline assignment: CDR1 SQVTM and CDR2 ANQGSEA. The CDR3 coding sequence is TGCAGCGTAAAAGAGACTAGCCGGGTGGTAGGGACCCAGTACTTC. Protein sequence: CSVKETSRVVGTQYF. Variable domain in full (rest from reference TRBV29-1 and TRBJ2-5): SAVISQKPSRDICQRGTSLTIQCQVDSQVTMMFWYRQQPGQSLTLIATANQGSEATYESGFVIDKFPISRPNLTFSTLTVSNMSPEDSSIYLCSVKETSRVVGTQYFGPGTRLLVL.

V usage is TRBV9 and J usage is TRBJ1-4; D remains ambiguous. The germline CDR1 and CDR2 sequences are SGDLS and YYNGEE. CDR3 length: 13 residues. V lost 2 bases, J lost 8 bases, and 10 bases lay in between. The CDR3 nucleotides are TGTGCCAGCAGCGTTGGACCCCGCGAAAAACTGTTTTTT. Its translation is CASSVGPREKLFF. Combining the CDR3 with reference TRBV9 and TRBJ1-4 gives the whole variable domain DSGVTQTPKHLITATGQRVTLRCSPRSGDLSVYWYQQSLDQGLQFLIQYYNGEERAKGNILERFSAQQFPDLHSELNLSSLELGDSALYFCASSVGPREKLFFGSGTQLSVL.

V usage is TRBV7-3 and J usage is TRBJ2-3, with D maybe TRBD1 (5 bases). CDR3 length: 18 amino acids. V lost 5 bases to trimming and J lost 1 base, with 22 bases between them. Germline assignment: CDR1 SGHTA and CDR2 FQGTGA. The CDR3: CASSLKGLGVVGTDTQYF. CDR3 in DNA: TGTGCCAGCAGCCTAAAGGGATTAGGGGTGGTCGGCACAGATACGCAGTATTTT.

V usage is TRBV28 and J usage is TRBJ2-4; TRBD2 is a possible D gene (6 bases). Per the germline V gene, CDR1 is MDHEN and CDR2 is SYDVKM. Trimming pared 5 bases from V and 15 bases from J, leaving 23 bases between. The length of the CDR3 is 14 residues. The CDR3 DNA follows: TGTGCCAGCAGTGGCGGGGACGGAGTTTTCATTGGGTACTTC. Its protein is CASSGGDGVFIGYF.

The chain combines TRBV30 with TRBJ2-2; a possible D gene is TRBD1 (7 bases). Per germline, CDR1 GTSNPN and CDR2 SVGIG (reference sequence). This CDR3 has 15 amino acids. Trimming removed 0 bases at V and 5 bases at J, with 13 bases between. The CDR3 loop is CAWSVLAGGTGELFF. The CDR3 DNA reads as TGTGCCTGGAGTGTACTTGCAGGGGGGACCGGGGAGCTGTTTTTT.

The chain joins TRBV6-1 to TRBJ2-7, with 8 bases fitting TRBD2. From germline, CDR1 is MNHNS and CDR2 SASEGT. The V and J ends lost 2 bases and 1 base, in that order; junction bases with no gene match: 13. The CDR3 length is 18 residues. This CDR3 reads CASSERGWREVNSYEQYF. The CDR3 region has the DNA TGTGCCAGCAGTGAAAGGGGTTGGCGGGAGGTTAATTCCTACGAGCAGTACTTC.